These 10 T cell receptor beta chains were sequenced from one sample in a study of PD-1 blockade in classical Hodgkin lymphoma. This table comes from immunoSEQ multiplex PCR, and its TCRdb copy is limited to in-frame clones, with some not included. This table has tens of thousands of clones, over 55% appearing once. Every patient relapsed after autologous stem cell transplantation, and brentuximab vedotin exposure varied. The input for sequencing was peripheral blood mononuclear cells (PBMCs), taken at baseline. The receptors were gathered from a human donor with classical Hodgkin lymphoma.

This clone was seen a single time. The CDR3 loop is CASSPNHALSYAEQYF. The CDR3, as DNA: TGTGCCAGCAGCCCGAATCACGCTTTGTCCTACGCGGAGCAGTACTTC. This rearrangement joins TRBV7-6 to TRBJ2-7, with unresolved D. There are 16 residues in the CDR3. V dropped 5 bases and J dropped 7 bases, with 24 bases sitting between them. The germline V gene encodes CDR1 SGHVS and CDR2 FNYEAQ. Full variable domain (remainder filled in from reference TRBV7-6 and TRBJ2-7): GAGVSQSPRYKVTKRGQDVALRCDPISGHVSLYWYRQALGQGPEFLTYFNYEAQQDKSGLPNDRFSAERPEGSISTLTIQRTEQRDSAMYRCASSPNHALSYAEQYFGPGTRLTVT.

The rearrangement uses TRBV19 and TRBJ2-1; 7 bases map to TRBD2. Germline trimming cut 5 bases from V and 0 bases from J; bases unmatched to any gene: 4. The CDR3 is 15 residues long. From germline, CDR1 is LNHDA and CDR2 SQIVND (reference sequence). CDR3 sequence: CASSERGSSYNEQFF. Written as DNA, the CDR3 is TGTGCCAGTAGTGAGCGGGGAAGCTCCTACAATGAGCAGTTCTTC.

This chain links TRBV4-3 with TRBJ2-7; D is uncertain. CDR3 size: 19 residues. Trimming removed 0 bases at V and 1 base at J, with 22 bases between. Germline CDR1 is LGHNA and CDR2 is YSLEER. The CDR3 spells CASSQDFAGRFMVSYEQYF. DNA of the CDR3: TGCGCCAGCAGCCAAGATTTCGCCGGCAGATTCATGGTATCCTACGAGCAGTACTTC.

V gene TRBV27 combines with J gene TRBJ2-5; tentative D call: TRBD1 (6 bases). CDR3 length equals 19 residues. The V and J ends lost 1 base and 0 bases respectively, with 21 bases between them. Germline assignment: CDR1 MNHEY and CDR2 SMNVEV (reference sequence). DNA for the CDR3: TGTGCCAGCAGTTTATTTGCCCCCAGGGGAAGGGGGTACCAAGAGACCCAGTACTTC. This encodes CASSLFAPRGRGYQETQYF.

The rearrangement joins TRBV18 to TRBJ1-2; 7 positions match TRBD1. This CDR3 has 15 amino acids. Germline trimming cut 0 bases from V and 1 base from J; bases unmatched to any gene: 2. Germline V gene data show CDR1 as KGHSH and CDR2 as LQKENI. CDR3 sequence reads: CASSPPDRLNYGYTF. CDR3 bases: TGTGCCAGCTCACCACCGGACAGGCTTAACTATGGCTACACCTTC. The full variable domain, its missing parts supplied by reference TRBV18 and TRBJ1-2, is NAGVMQNPRHLVRRRGQEARLRCSPMKGHSHVYWYRQLPEEGLKFMVYLQKENIIDESGMPKERFSAEFPKEGPSILRIQQVVRGDSAAYFCASSPPDRLNYGYTFGSGTRLTVV.

The chain employs TRBV19 and TRBJ1-5; the D gene is possibly TRBD1 (6 bases). The CDR3 loop spans 14 amino acids. V shed 7 bases and J shed 0 bases, with 10 bases lying between them. The germline V gene encodes CDR1 LNHDA and CDR2 SQIVND (reference sequence). The CDR3 DNA follows: TGTGCCAGTACCCACAGGGTTAGCAATCAGCCCCAGCATTTT. Its translation is CASTHRVSNQPQHF.

The chain is built from TRBV5-4 and TRBJ2-7, with D possibly being TRBD1 (5 bases). The V gene's germline CDR1 is SGHNT and CDR2 YYREEE (reference sequence). The CDR3 has 14 residues. V lost 0 bases to trimming and J lost 2 bases, with 9 bases between them. CDR3: CASSLVRATYEQYF. DNA for the CDR3: TGTGCCAGCAGCTTGGTCAGGGCAACCTACGAGCAGTACTTC.

The chain carries TRBV5-6 and TRBJ1-2, with D perhaps matching TRBD1 (5 bases). Germline V gene data show CDR1 as SGHDT and CDR2 as YYEEEE. The V gene lost 0 bases and the J gene lost 4 bases, with 10 bases spanning the gap. The CDR3 spans 14 residues. CDR3 DNA: TGTGCCAGCAGCTTGGATTCAGGGAGCTATGGCTACACCTTC. It codes for CASSLDSGSYGYTF. Using reference TRBV5-6 and TRBJ1-2 for the parts outside the CDR3, the full variable domain is DAGVTQSPTHLIKTRGQQVTLRCSPKSGHDTVSWYQQALGQGPQFIFQYYEEEERQRGNFPDRFSGHQFPNYSSELNVNALLLGDSALYLCASSLDSGSYGYTFGSGTRLTVV.

This clone has a single count. This chain's CDR3 is CASSPPGSLSNEQFF. The CDR3, as DNA: TGTGCCAGCAGCCCGCCCGGAAGCCTTAGCAATGAGCAGTTCTTC. This rearrangement joins TRBV7-9 to TRBJ2-1; D gene unclear. Germline-derived CDR1 and CDR2 are SEHNR and FQNEAQ (reference sequence). Trimming took 5 bases from V and 6 from J, leaving 17 bases between them. This CDR3 spans 15 amino acids.

This chain links TRBV21-1 with TRBJ2-2; TRBD1 was called by the table and not checked on the DNA. TRBV21-1 has pseudogene status. The CDR3 runs to 17 residues. CDR3 amino acids: CASSKEGGQGATGELFF. In DNA, the CDR3 is TGTGCCAGCAGCAAAGAAGGCGGGCAGGGGGCCACCGGGGAGCTGTTTTTT.